Listed below are T cell receptor beta chains from one sample, sequenced in a study of CXCR3-negative and CXCR3-positive naive CD8 T cells. Using the 5' RACE reads, TCRdb records one entry per CDR3 protein without DNA. The specimen's table records roughly 90,000 distinct CDR3 sequences. The sample comprised naive CXCR3- CD8+ T cells from blood. These receptors were obtained from a human donor in good health. Some clones in this sample may be carry-over from other donors' samples. Both conserved end residues are part of each CDR3. The order of the fields is V gene, J gene, CDR3 protein.

V: TRBV7-9
J: TRBJ2-5
CDR3: CASSLAGWQGIQETQYF

V: TRBV5-1
J: TRBJ2-7
CDR3: CASSFGGGEESEQYF

V: TRBV7-2
J: TRBJ2-6
CDR3: CASSPGPTLSGANVLTF

V: TRBV7-9
J: TRBJ2-5
CDR3: CASSLAGLTRATQYF

V: TRBV11-2
J: TRBJ2-7
CDR3: CASSGGTHEQYF

V: TRBV15
J: TRBJ2-1
CDR3: CATSPRTSGGLNEQFF

V: TRBV13
J: TRBJ2-5
CDR3: CASSLMVQETQYF

V: TRBV27
J: TRBJ1-5
CDR3: CASRSGFNQPQHF

V: TRBV28
J: TRBJ2-7
CDR3: CASSSLGESYLYEQYF

V: TRBV6-5
J: TRBJ2-7
CDR3: CASSYAGVYEQYF

V: TRBV23-1
J: TRBJ2-5
CDR3: CASSQSALPRDQYF

V: TRBV14
J: TRBJ1-1
CDR3: CASSQENGEAFF

V: TRBV6-6
J: TRBJ2-1
CDR3: CASSYGGPNEQFF

V: TRBV2
J: TRBJ2-6
CDR3: CAYRRGATISGANVLTF

V: TRBV25-1
J: TRBJ2-2
CDR3: CASSEFVTSGSHTGELFF

V: TRBV28
J: TRBJ2-3
CDR3: CASSYPTHHASTDTQYF

V: TRBV29-1
J: TRBJ2-2
CDR3: CSVVGTSENTGELFF

V: TRBV19
J: TRBJ2-5
CDR3: CASSTGRGLWTQYF

V: TRBV25-1
J: TRBJ1-2
CDR3: CASSAGGRDGYTF

V: TRBV2
J: TRBJ2-3
CDR3: CASESGTARDTQYF

V: TRBV5-5
J: TRBJ2-5
CDR3: CASSPGQGLETQYF

V: TRBV28
J: TRBJ2-1
CDR3: CASSPPLAALYNEQFF

V: TRBV28
J: TRBJ2-5
CDR3: CASSLLVQETQYF

V: TRBV29-1
J: TRBJ2-7
CDR3: CSVIGEQAGYEQYF

V: TRBV3-1
J: TRBJ2-7
CDR3: CASLGEGGYEQYF

V: TRBV5-1
J: TRBJ2-1
CDR3: CASSLWASGGSYNEQFF

V: TRBV25-1
J: TRBJ2-1
CDR3: CASNPPSRGRVSYNEQFF

V: TRBV7-9
J: TRBJ2-7
CDR3: CASSPTGGETYEQYF

V: TRBV29-1
J: TRBJ2-7
CDR3: CSVVLSFHPSYEQYF

V: TRBV6-5
J: TRBJ2-1
CDR3: CASSYSQGSSYNEQFF

V: TRBV14
J: TRBJ2-3
CDR3: CASSDPGTPQYF

V: TRBV7-9
J: TRBJ2-1
CDR3: CASSLGLAGSYNEQFF